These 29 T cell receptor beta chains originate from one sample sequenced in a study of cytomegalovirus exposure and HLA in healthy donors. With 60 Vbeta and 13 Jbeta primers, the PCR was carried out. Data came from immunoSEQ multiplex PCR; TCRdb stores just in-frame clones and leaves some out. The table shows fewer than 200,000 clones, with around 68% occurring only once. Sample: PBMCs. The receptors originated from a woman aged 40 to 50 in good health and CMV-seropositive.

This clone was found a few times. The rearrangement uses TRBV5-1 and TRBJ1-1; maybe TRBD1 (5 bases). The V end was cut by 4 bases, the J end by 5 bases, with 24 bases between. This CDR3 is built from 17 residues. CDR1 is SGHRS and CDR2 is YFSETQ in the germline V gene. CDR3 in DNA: TGCGCCAGCAGCGGTGAGGAGTCAGGGTACGTGGGGACTGAAGCTTTCTTT. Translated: CASSGEESGYVGTEAFF.

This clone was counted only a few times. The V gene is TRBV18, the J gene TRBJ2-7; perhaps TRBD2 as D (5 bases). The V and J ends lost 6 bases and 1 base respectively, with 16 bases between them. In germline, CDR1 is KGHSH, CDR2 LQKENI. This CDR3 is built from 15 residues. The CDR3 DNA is TGTGCCAGCTCCCCTATGGACTCAAATTCCTACGAGCAGTACTTC. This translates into CASSPMDSNSYEQYF.

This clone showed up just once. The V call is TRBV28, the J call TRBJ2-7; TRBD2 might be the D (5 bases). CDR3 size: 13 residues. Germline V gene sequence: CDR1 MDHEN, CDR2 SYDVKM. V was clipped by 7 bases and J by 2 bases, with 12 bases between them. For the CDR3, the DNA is TGTGCCAGCACCTATGGAGGACCCTACGAGCAGTACTTC. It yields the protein CASTYGGPYEQYF.

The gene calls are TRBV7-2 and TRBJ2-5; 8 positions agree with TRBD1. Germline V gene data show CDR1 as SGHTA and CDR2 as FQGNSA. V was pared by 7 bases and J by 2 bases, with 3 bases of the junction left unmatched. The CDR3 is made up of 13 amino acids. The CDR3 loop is CASTHRGQETQYF. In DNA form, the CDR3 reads TGTGCCAGCACCCACAGGGGGCAAGAGACCCAGTACTTC.

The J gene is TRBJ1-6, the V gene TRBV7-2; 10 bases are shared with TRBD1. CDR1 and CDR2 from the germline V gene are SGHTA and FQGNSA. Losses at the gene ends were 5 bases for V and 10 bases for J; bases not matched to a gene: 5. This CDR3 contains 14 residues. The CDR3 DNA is TGTGCCAGCAGCCCCAGGACAGGGGGGTCACCCCTCCACTTT. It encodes CASSPRTGGSPLHF.

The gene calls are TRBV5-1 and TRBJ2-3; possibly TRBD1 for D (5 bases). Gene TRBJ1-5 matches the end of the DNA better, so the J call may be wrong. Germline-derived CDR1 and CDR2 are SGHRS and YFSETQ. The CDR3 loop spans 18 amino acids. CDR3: CASSLGQGNHRTADTQHF. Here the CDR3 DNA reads TGCGCCAGCAGCTTGGGGCAGGGTAACCATAGAACAGCAGATACGCAGCATTTT.

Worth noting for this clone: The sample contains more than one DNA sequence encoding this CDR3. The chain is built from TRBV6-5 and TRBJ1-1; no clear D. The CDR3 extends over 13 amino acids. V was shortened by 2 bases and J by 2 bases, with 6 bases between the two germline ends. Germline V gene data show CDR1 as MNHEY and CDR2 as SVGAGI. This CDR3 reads CASSYRTNTEAFF. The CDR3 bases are TGTGCCAGCAGTTACCGCACAAACACTGAAGCTTTCTTT.

In nucleotides, the CDR3 is TGTGCCACTCAACGCGGACAGGGCACTGAAGCTTTCTTT. Amino acids: CATQRGQGTEAFF. The gene calls are TRBV19 and TRBJ1-1, with 8 nucleotides matching TRBD1. Germline V gene sequence: CDR1 LNHDA, CDR2 SQIVND (reference sequence). The CDR3 is 13 residues long. Trimming removed 10 bases from V and 4 bases from J; junction bases left unmatched: 8.

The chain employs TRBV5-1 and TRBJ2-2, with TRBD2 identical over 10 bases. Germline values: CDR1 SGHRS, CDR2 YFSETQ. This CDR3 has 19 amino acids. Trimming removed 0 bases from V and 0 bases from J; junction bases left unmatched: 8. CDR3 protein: CASSLALAGALANTGELFF. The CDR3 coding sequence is TGCGCCAGCAGCTTGGCTCTAGCGGGGGCCCTCGCGAACACCGGGGAGCTGTTTTTT.

CDR3 sequence (DNA): TGTGCCAGCAGCTCCAGCGGGGGGGCGAGGGATGAGCAGTTCTTC. Amino acid sequence: CASSSSGGARDEQFF. The chain joins TRBV7-8 to TRBJ2-1, with TRBD2 matching over 10 bases. This CDR3 has 15 amino acids. Trimming removed 4 bases from V and 8 bases from J; junction bases left unmatched: 8. Germline CDR1 reads SGHVS; CDR2 reads FQNEAQ.

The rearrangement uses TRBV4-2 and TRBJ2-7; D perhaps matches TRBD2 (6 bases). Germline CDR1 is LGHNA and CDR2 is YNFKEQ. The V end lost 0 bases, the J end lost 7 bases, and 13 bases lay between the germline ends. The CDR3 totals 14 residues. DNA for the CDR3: TGTGCCAGCAGCCAAGATTGGAGGGATCGAGAGCAGTACTTC. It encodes CASSQDWRDREQYF.

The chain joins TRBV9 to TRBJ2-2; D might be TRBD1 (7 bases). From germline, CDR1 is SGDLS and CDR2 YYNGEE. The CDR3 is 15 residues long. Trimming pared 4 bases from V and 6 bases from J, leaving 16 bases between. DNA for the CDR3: TGTGCCAGCAGCCCCCAGACAGGGAGGTCCGGGGAGCTGTTTTTT. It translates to CASSPQTGRSGELFF.

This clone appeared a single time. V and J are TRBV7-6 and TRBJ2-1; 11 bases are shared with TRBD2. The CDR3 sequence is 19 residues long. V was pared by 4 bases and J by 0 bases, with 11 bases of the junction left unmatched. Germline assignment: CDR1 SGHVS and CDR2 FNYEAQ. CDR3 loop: CASSSLGTSGYYSYNEQFF. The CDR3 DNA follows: TGTGCCAGCAGCTCTCTGGGGACTAGCGGCTACTACTCCTACAATGAGCAGTTCTTC. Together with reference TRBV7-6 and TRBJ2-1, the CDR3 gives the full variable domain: GAGVSQSPRYKVTKRGQDVALRCDPISGHVSLYWYRQALGQGPEFLTYFNYEAQQDKSGLPNDRFSAERPEGSISTLTIQRTEQRDSAMYRCASSSLGTSGYYSYNEQFFGPGTRLTVL.

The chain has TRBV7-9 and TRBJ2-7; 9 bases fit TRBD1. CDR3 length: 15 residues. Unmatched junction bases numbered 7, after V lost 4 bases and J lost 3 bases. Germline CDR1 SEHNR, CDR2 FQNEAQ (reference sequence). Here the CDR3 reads CASSSPGQGVYEQYF. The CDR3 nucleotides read TGTGCCAGCAGCTCCCCGGGACAGGGTGTCTACGAGCAGTACTTC. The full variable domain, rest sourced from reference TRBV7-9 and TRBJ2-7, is DTGVSQNPRHKITKRGQNVTFRCDPISEHNRLYWYRQTLGQGPEFLTYFQNEAQLEKSRLLSDRFSAERPKGSFSTLEIQRTEQGDSAMYLCASSSPGQGVYEQYFGPGTRLTVT.

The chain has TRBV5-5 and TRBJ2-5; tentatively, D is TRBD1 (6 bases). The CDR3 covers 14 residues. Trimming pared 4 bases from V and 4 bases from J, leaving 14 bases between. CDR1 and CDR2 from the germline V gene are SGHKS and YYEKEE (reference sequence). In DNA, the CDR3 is TGTGCCAGCAGCCGGGACACTAGTTCAGAGACCCAGTACTTC. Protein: CASSRDTSSETQYF.

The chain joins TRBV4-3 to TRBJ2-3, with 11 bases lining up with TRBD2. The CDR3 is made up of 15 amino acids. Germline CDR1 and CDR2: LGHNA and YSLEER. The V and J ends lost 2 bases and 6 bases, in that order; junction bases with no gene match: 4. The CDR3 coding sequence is TGCGCCAGCAGCCAACTAGCGGGAGGAGGGGATACGCAGTATTTT. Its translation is CASSQLAGGGDTQYF.

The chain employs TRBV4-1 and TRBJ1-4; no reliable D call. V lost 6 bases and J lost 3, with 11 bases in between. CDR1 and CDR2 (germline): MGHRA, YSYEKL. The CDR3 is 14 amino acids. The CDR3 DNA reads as TGCGCCAGCAGTCAGTTGTTCTCTAATGAAAAACTGTTTTTT. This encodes CASSQLFSNEKLFF.

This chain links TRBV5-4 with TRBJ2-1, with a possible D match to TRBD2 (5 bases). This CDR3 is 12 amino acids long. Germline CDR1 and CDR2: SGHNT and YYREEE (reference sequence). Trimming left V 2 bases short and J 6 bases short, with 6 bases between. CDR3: CASSLGGNEQFF. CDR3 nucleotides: TGTGCCAGCAGCTTAGGAGGCAATGAGCAGTTCTTC.

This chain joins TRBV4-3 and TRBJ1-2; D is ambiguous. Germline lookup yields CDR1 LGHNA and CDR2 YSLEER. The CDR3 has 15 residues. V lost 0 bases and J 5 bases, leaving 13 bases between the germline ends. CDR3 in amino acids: CASSQEMWADYGYTF. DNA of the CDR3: TGCGCCAGCAGCCAAGAAATGTGGGCTGATTATGGCTACACCTTC.

As DNA, the CDR3 is TGTGCCAGCAGCTCAGCCTCAGGTCTCGGCTCCTACGAGCAGTACTTC. It codes for CASSSASGLGSYEQYF. The genes are TRBV7-6 and TRBJ2-7; no clear D gene. Trimming stripped 4 bases from V and 0 bases from J, with 16 bases between. Germline CDR1 and CDR2: SGHVS and FNYEAQ. The CDR3 loop spans 16 amino acids.

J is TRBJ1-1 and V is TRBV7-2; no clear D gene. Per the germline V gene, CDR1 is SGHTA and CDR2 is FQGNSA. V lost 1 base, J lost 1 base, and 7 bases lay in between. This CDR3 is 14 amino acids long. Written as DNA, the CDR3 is TGTGCCAGCAGCTTAGGACACCAGAACACTGAAGCTTTCTTT. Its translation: CASSLGHQNTEAFF.

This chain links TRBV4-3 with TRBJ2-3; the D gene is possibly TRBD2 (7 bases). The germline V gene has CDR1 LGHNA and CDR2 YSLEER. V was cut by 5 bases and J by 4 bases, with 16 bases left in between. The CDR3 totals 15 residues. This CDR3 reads CASSLGGGVADTQYF. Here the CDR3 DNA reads TGCGCCAGCAGCTTAGGGGGAGGGGTGGCAGATACGCAGTATTTT.

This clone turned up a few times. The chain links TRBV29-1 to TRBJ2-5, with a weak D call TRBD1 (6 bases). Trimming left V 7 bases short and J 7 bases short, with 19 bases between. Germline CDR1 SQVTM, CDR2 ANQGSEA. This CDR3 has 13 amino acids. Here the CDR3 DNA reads TGCAGCGCCCTTTCTGACAGGTGGGGGACCCAGTACTTC. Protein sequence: CSALSDRWGTQYF.

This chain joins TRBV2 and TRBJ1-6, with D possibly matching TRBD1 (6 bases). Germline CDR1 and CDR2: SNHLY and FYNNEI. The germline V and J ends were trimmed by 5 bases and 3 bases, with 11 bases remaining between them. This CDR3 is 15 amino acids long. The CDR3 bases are TGTGCCAGCAGTAGGACAGCAGACTATAATTCACCCCTCCACTTT. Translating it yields CASSRTADYNSPLHF.

The CDR3 DNA is TGCGCCAGCAGCCGGGAAGGGACTAGCGGGAGTAGTGAGCAGTTCTTC. Translated: CASSREGTSGSSEQFF. The chain recombines TRBV5-1 with TRBJ2-1; 14 nucleotides align to TRBD2. Trimming at V came to 4 bases and at J to 9 bases, leaving 9 bases not matched to a gene. Germline V gene data show CDR1 as SGHRS and CDR2 as YFSETQ. There are 16 residues in the CDR3.

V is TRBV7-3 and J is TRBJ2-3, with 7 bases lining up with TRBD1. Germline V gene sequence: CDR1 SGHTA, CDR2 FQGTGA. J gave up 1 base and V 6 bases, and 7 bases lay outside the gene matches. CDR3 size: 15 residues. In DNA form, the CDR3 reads TGTGCCAGCAGTCAGGACAGGTGGCGCACAGATACGCAGTATTTT. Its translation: CASSQDRWRTDTQYF. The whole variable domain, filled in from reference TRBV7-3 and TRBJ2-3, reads GAGVSQTPSNKVTEKGKYVELRCDPISGHTALYWYRQSLGQGPEFLIYFQGTGAADDSGLPNDRFFAVRPEGSVSTLKIQRTERGDSAVYLCASSQDRWRTDTQYFGPGTRLTVL.

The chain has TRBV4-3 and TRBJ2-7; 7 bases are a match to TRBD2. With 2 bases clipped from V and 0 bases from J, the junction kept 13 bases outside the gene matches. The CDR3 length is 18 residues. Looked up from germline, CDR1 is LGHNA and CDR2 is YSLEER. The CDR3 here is CASSQRWEAGFGSYEQYF. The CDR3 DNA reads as TGCGCCAGCAGCCAAAGATGGGAAGCGGGATTTGGCTCCTACGAGCAGTACTTC.

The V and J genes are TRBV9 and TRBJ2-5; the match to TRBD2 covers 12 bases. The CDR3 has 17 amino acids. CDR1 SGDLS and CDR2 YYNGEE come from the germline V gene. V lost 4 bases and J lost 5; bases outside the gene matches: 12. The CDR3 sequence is CASSPRLAGEGMETQYF. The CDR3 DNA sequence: TGTGCCAGCAGCCCCCGACTAGCGGGAGAGGGGATGGAGACCCAGTACTTC.

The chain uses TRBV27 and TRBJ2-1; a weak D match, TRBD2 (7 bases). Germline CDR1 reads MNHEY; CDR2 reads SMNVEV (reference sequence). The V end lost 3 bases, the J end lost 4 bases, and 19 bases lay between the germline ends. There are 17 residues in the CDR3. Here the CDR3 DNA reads TGTGCCAGCAGTTTCCGAGGGGCGGGGGCGGGTTACAATGAGCAGTTCTTC. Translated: CASSFRGAGAGYNEQFF.